The clone carrying this TCR beta chain was recorded once. The CDR3 length is 16 residues. The V gene's germline CDR1 is LGHNA and CDR2 YNFKEQ. V shed 4 bases and J shed 3 bases, with 16 bases lying between them. The sample originates from a study of a mutant IDH1 vaccine in newly diagnosed glioma. Across the study: Before enrollment, patients got radiotherapy alone, temozolomide alone, or mostly the combination.

Specified time point: baseline, week 1 (first vaccination visit). Noted treatment: pre-vaccination baseline after standard-of-care therapy. Clones were read by immunoSEQ multiplex PCR, and TCRdb kept only the in-frame ones, dropping some. The table has tens of thousands of clones, about 89% seen once. Sequences were derived from PBMCs, sampled from a glioma patient treated with radiotherapy, temozolomide or both. The chain has TRBV4-2 and TRBJ2-1, with D tentatively TRBD1 or TRBD2 (5 bases each). This receptor was obtained from a man aged 30 to 39 with glioma. The CDR3 reads CASSLGASRYYNEQFF. The CDR3 DNA reads TGTGCCAGCAGCCTTGGGGCTAGCCGATACTACAATGAGCAGTTCTTC.